One sample yielded the 15 T cell receptor beta chains listed below, sequenced in a study of blood T cell repertoires in COVID-19. Only in-frame clones appear in the TCRdb table, and some are missing; sequencing was by immunoSEQ multiplex PCR. The sample has under 250,000 clones; 86% are singletons. The sequencing sample was made of peripheral blood. The receptors were gathered from a man aged 80 or over with acute or convalescent COVID-19.

The chain employs TRBV18 and TRBJ2-3, with 8 bases fitting TRBD1. Germline values: CDR1 KGHSH, CDR2 LQKENI. The CDR3 sequence is 16 residues long. V lost 3 bases, J lost 0 bases, and 5 bases stayed unmatched. CDR3 bases: TGTGCCAGCTCACCCTGGACAGGGACTAGCACAGATACGCAGTATTTT. This gives the protein CASSPWTGTSTDTQYF.

The CDR3 region has the DNA TGTGCCAGCAGTCGTAGGGGGGGAGGCACTGAAGCTTTCTTT. Translating gives CASSRRGGGTEAFF. The chain links TRBV6-5 to TRBJ1-1, with D perhaps matching TRBD1 (6 bases). The CDR3 is made up of 14 amino acids. CDR1 MNHEY and CDR2 SVGAGI come from the germline V gene. With 5 bases removed from V and 4 bases from J, the gap between germline ends came to 14 bases.

The chain links TRBV28 to TRBJ1-2; D not resolved. V gave up 6 bases and J gave up 1 base, with 12 bases separating them. CDR1 is MDHEN, CDR2 SYDVKM, per germline. This CDR3 has 14 amino acids. CDR3 sequence: CASRRAGNNYGYTF. DNA of the CDR3: TGTGCCAGCAGGAGGGCAGGAAATAACTATGGCTACACCTTC.

Points on this clone: A read error may account for a junction end that differs from germline. V and J are TRBV19 and TRBJ1-2; D remains ambiguous. Germline V gives CDR1 LNHDA, CDR2 SQIVND (reference sequence). This CDR3 is built from 12 residues. CDR3 DNA: TGTGCCAGTAGGATAGGAGACTATGGCTACACCTTC. Its protein is CASRIGDYGYTF.

A single count supports this clone. Here the CDR3 DNA reads TGTGCCAGCTCACCACCACAGGGGAATGAGCAGTTCTTC. It yields the protein CASSPPQGNEQFF. The rearrangement uses TRBV18 and TRBJ2-1, with 7 bases lining up with TRBD1. Trimming cost V 0 bases and J 7 bases; bases outside gene matches: 0. Germline assignment: CDR1 KGHSH and CDR2 LQKENI. The CDR3 runs 13 residues.

This chain connects TRBV2 to TRBJ1-1; D is unclear. Germline CDR1 is SNHLY and CDR2 is FYNNEI. The CDR3 extends over 11 amino acids. V shed 2 bases and J shed 8 bases, with 6 bases lying between them. The CDR3 is CASSETREAFF. DNA for the CDR3: TGTGCCAGCAGTGAAACCAGGGAAGCTTTCTTT.

The chain is built from TRBV3-1 (or the pseudogene TRBV3-2) and TRBJ2-4, with 8 bases lining up with TRBD2. V lost 0 bases, J lost 0 bases, and 7 bases stayed unmatched. Germline CDR1 LGHDT, CDR2 YNNKEL (reference sequence). The length of the CDR3 is 18 residues. In DNA form, the CDR3 reads TGTGCCAGCAGCCAAGATCAACGGGGGGGTCAAGCCAAAAACATTCAGTACTTC. It codes for CASSQDQRGGQAKNIQYF.

For this clone: Other DNA sequences from this sample encode an identical CDR3 as well. J is TRBJ1-3 and V is TRBV7-2; D is ambiguous. The V gene lost 5 bases and the J gene lost 0 bases, with 11 bases spanning the gap. This CDR3 region has 15 residues. Looked up from germline, CDR1 is SGHTA and CDR2 is FQGNSA. The CDR3 is CASSPGPTSGNTIYF. CDR3 nucleotides: TGTGCCAGCAGCCCTGGCCCCACCTCTGGAAACACCATATATTTT.

This sequence joins TRBV7-2 and TRBJ2-7, with D tentatively TRBD1 (6 bases). From germline, CDR1 is SGHTA and CDR2 FQGNSA. The CDR3 runs to 16 residues. Trimming removed 6 bases at V and 2 bases at J, with 20 bases between. This CDR3 is CASSRRQGSPPYEQYF. The CDR3 nucleotides are TGTGCCAGCAGTCGCCGCCAGGGGTCCCCCCCCTACGAGCAGTACTTC.

The sample holds a few counts of this clone. This chain links TRBV19 with TRBJ1-6; a possible D gene is TRBD1 (5 bases). From germline, CDR1 is LNHDA and CDR2 SQIVND (reference sequence). The CDR3 consists of 16 residues. Trimming took 1 base from V and 7 from J, leaving 14 bases between them. CDR3 region: CASSIGTTRTNSPLHF. CDR3 nucleotides: TGTGCCAGTAGTATAGGGACAACAAGAACCAATTCACCCCTCCACTTT. Complete variable domain (other parts from reference TRBV19 and TRBJ1-6): DGGITQSPKYLFRKEGQNVTLSCEQNLNHDAMYWYRQDPGQGLRLIYYSQIVNDFQKGDIAEGYSVSREKKESFPLTVTSAQKNPTAFYLCASSIGTTRTNSPLHFGNGTRLTVT.

The V call is TRBV15, the J call TRBJ1-2; D is undetermined. Germline CDR1 LNHNV, CDR2 YYDKDF (reference sequence). V was pared by 10 bases and J by 0 bases, with 9 bases between. The CDR3 consists of 12 residues. CDR3 DNA sequence: TGTGCCATCGCCCGGGCTAACTATGGCTACACCTTC. This sequence encodes CAIARANYGYTF.

The chain combines TRBV9 with TRBJ2-5; TRBD2 aligns across 10 bases. With V trimmed by 0 bases and J by 5 bases, 7 bases remained unmatched. The CDR3 length is 16 residues. Looked up from germline, CDR1 is SGDLS and CDR2 is YYNGEE. The CDR3 is CASSVAGSGGTETQYF. CDR3 bases: TGTGCCAGCAGCGTAGCAGGTAGCGGGGGGACGGAGACCCAGTACTTC.

This clone was picked up one time. The chain carries TRBV6-5 and TRBJ2-7; the D gene is possibly TRBD2 (6 bases). Germline CDR1 reads MNHEY; CDR2 reads SVGAGI. The germline V and J ends were trimmed by 7 bases and 7 bases, with 23 bases remaining between them. The CDR3 has 15 amino acids. The CDR3 bases are TGTGCCAGCACCCTAAAGAAGGACTATGTCGGGGAGCAGTACTTC. This encodes CASTLKKDYVGEQYF.

The chain couples TRBV19 to TRBJ1-5, with a tentative D call TRBD1 (6 bases). The length of the CDR3 is 13 residues. Deletions cut 9 bases from V and 4 bases from J, with 13 bases between. Germline lookup yields CDR1 LNHDA and CDR2 SQIVND (reference sequence). DNA of the CDR3: TGTGCCAGCACCGACAGGAAGAATCAGCCCCAGCATTTT. Its translation is CASTDRKNQPQHF.

This clone showed up just once. The rearrangement links TRBV10-2 to TRBJ1-2, with D unclear. Germline V gene sequence: CDR1 WSHSY, CDR2 SAAADI. V gave up 0 bases and J gave up 4 bases, with 6 bases separating them. The length of the CDR3 is 13 residues. CDR3 residues: CASSESRLYGYTF. Here the CDR3 DNA reads TGCGCCAGCAGTGAGTCCAGACTCTATGGCTACACCTTC.